The clone carrying this TCR beta chain was seen more than once but under ten times. The data are from a study of shared clonotypes between healthy human individuals. CD45RO negativity and positive selection for CCR7 defined naive CD8 cells, a population that excluded terminally differentiated effector memory CD45RA+ cells. Every subset had its genomic DNA shared out evenly among several immunoSEQ plates. TCRdb's copy holds only in-frame clones and misses some; the assay was immunoSEQ multiplex PCR. This table holds approximately 1.9 million clones, about 93% found once. This sequence originates from a man aged 18 to 35 in good health. Some clones in this sample may be carry-over from other donors' samples. The sample comprised naive CD8+ T cells from PBMCs.

CDR3 nucleotide sequence: TGTGCCAGTAGCTTTAGTCCCCGGGACAGGGGAACAGAAGCTTTCTTT. Its translation is CASSFSPRDRGTEAFF. The J gene is TRBJ1-1, the V gene TRBV19; 10 nucleotides agree with TRBD1. Germline V gene data show CDR1 as LNHDA and CDR2 as SQIVND (reference sequence). J was trimmed by 8 bases and V by 6 bases; bases with no gene match: 15. The CDR3 loop spans 16 amino acids.